This T cell receptor (beta chain) was recovered during a study of cytomegalovirus exposure and HLA in healthy donors. Both 60 Vbeta primers and 13 Jbeta primers went into the PCR. The table came from immunoSEQ multiplex PCR; TCRdb's copy has only in-frame clones and leaves some out. The sample has about 140,000 clones; roughly 73% are singletons. The CDR3 runs to 12 residues. The V end lost 6 bases, the J end lost 10 bases, and 15 bases lay between the germline ends. From germline, CDR1 is MNHNS and CDR2 SASEGT. The TCR comes from a female donor in good health and CMV-seronegative. The chain has TRBV6-1 and TRBJ1-1; D possibly corresponds to TRBD1 (6 bases). Sequencing was performed on PBMCs. CDR3 amino acids: CASRQGLRGAFF. The DNA for the CDR3 is TGTGCCAGCAGACAGGGTTTGAGGGGAGCTTTCTTT.